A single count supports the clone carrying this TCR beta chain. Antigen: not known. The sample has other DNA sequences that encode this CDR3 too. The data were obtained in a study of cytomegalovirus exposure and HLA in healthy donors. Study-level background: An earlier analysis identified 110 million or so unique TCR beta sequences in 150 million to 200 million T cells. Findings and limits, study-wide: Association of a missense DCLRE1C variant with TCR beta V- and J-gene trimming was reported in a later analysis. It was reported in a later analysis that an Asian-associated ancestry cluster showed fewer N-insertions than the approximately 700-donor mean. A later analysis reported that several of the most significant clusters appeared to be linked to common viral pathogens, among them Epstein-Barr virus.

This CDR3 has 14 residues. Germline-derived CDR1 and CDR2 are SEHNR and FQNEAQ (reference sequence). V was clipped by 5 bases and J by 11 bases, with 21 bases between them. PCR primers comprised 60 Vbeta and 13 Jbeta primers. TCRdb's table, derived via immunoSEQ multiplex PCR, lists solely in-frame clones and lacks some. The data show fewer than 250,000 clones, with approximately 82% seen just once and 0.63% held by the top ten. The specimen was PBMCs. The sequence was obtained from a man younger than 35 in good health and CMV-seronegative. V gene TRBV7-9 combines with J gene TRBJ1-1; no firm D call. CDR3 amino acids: CASSPQAGSWVAFF. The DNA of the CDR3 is TGTGCCAGCAGCCCTCAGGCGGGCAGTTGGGTGGCTTTCTTT.